These 27 T cell receptor beta chains share one sample of origin, sequenced in a study of cytomegalovirus exposure and HLA in healthy donors. The PCR ran on 60 Vbeta and 13 Jbeta primers. TCRdb's table, derived via immunoSEQ multiplex PCR, lists solely in-frame clones and lacks some. Among nearly 110,000 clones listed, 60% to 85% were seen once. The sequencing input was PBMCs. The receptors were gathered from a male donor in good health and CMV-seropositive.

This clone has a single count. The chain carries TRBV5-6 and TRBJ2-1; 7 bases are a match to TRBD1. CDR1 is SGHDT, CDR2 YYEEEE, per germline. The V segment lost 3 bases and the J segment 2 bases; nucleotides outside the gene matches: 5. The CDR3 has 15 residues. CDR3 region: CASSYGTVPYNEQFF. Here the CDR3 DNA reads TGTGCCAGCAGCTACGGGACAGTTCCCTACAATGAGCAGTTCTTC.

The CDR3 sequence is CASTPQGQVSGELFF. The CDR3 coding sequence is TGCGCCAGCACCCCACAGGGGCAGGTATCCGGGGAGCTGTTTTTT. This chain uses TRBV4-1 with TRBJ2-2; TRBD1 agrees at 7 bases. The germline V gene has CDR1 MGHRA and CDR2 YSYEKL. The CDR3 runs 15 residues. The ends lost 7 bases at V and 6 bases at J; junction bases unmatched: 11.

This clone was detected a few times. The rearrangement links TRBV2 to TRBJ1-2, with D maybe TRBD1 (6 bases). Germline values: CDR1 SNHLY, CDR2 FYNNEI. V was cut by 8 bases and J by 4 bases, with 11 bases left in between. The CDR3 runs to 12 residues. CDR3 sequence: CASSDSSYGYTF. CDR3 nucleotide sequence: TGTGCCAGCTCGGACAGCTCCTATGGCTACACCTTC.

The chain has TRBV2 and TRBJ1-5; D perhaps matches TRBD1 (6 bases). Per the germline V gene, CDR1 is SNHLY and CDR2 is FYNNEI. V shed 4 bases and J shed 4 bases, with 8 bases lying between them. This CDR3 has 13 amino acids. For the CDR3, the DNA is TGTGCCAGCAGTGGTCAGGGGAATCAGCCCCAGCATTTT. It specifies CASSGQGNQPQHF.

This sequence joins TRBV9 and TRBJ1-2; tentatively, D is TRBD1 (5 bases). The ends were cut back, 3 bases at V and 0 bases at J, with 9 bases in the middle. Germline CDR1 is SGDLS and CDR2 is YYNGEE. The CDR3 length is 14 residues. The CDR3: CASSAMTANYGYTF. As DNA, the CDR3 is TGTGCCAGCAGCGCGATGACAGCTAACTATGGCTACACCTTC.

The table lists this clone with a few counts. The chain's CDR3 is CASSEPPSNEKLFF. The CDR3 DNA follows: TGTGCCAGCAGTGAACCCCCAAGCAATGAAAAACTGTTTTTT. The chain employs TRBV25-1 and TRBJ1-4; D call uncertain. Trimming stripped 2 bases from V and 5 bases from J, with 9 bases between. The germline V gene encodes CDR1 MGHDK and CDR2 SYGVNS. The CDR3 consists of 14 residues.

About this clone itself: At one of its ends the junction is not consistent with the germline gene, which may arise from a read error. The chain joins TRBV7-7 to TRBJ2-2; maybe TRBD1 (5 bases). The CDR3 spans 15 residues. The germline gives CDR1 SSHAT, CDR2 FNYEAQ (reference sequence). The DNA for the CDR3 is TGTGCTAGCATCCCGACCCCAGGGCAATCCGGGGAGCTGTTTTTT. Its protein product is CASIPTPGQSGELFF. Full variable domain (remainder filled in from reference TRBV7-7 and TRBJ2-2): GAGVSQSPRYKVTKRGQDVTLRCDPISSHATLYWYQQALGQGPEFLTYFNYEAQPDKSGLPSDRFSAERPEGSISTLTIQRTEQRDSAMYRCASIPTPGQSGELFFGEGSRLTVL.

The gene calls are TRBV29-1 and TRBJ2-7, with TRBD2 matching over 8 bases. CDR1 is SQVTM and CDR2 is ANQGSEA in the germline V gene. The CDR3 runs 16 residues. V trimming: 1 base; J trimming: 0 bases; junction bases outside the gene matches: 8. The CDR3 DNA reads as TGCAGCGTTGAAGCTGCCACTAGCGGCAGCTCCTACGAGCAGTACTTC. Its translation: CSVEAATSGSSYEQYF.

This chain uses TRBV4-2 with TRBJ2-1; tentative D call: TRBD1 (6 bases). Looked up from germline, CDR1 is LGHNA and CDR2 is YNFKEQ. V lost 4 bases to trimming and J lost 8 bases, with 21 bases between them. The CDR3 has 16 amino acids. CDR3 amino acids: CASSPNGVRGDHEQFF. In nucleotides, the CDR3 is TGTGCCAGCAGCCCCAACGGAGTCAGGGGAGATCATGAGCAGTTCTTC.

This clone was counted between two and nine times. The CDR3 loop reads CASSQSESSYNEQFF. CDR3 nucleotides: TGTGCCAGCAGCCAGAGCGAGAGCTCCTACAATGAGCAGTTCTTC. This chain joins TRBV7-9 and TRBJ2-1; D unclear. CDR1 is SEHNR and CDR2 is FQNEAQ in the germline V gene (reference sequence). This CDR3 has 15 amino acids. V shed 5 bases and J shed 0 bases, with 11 bases lying between them. The whole variable domain, filled in from reference TRBV7-9 and TRBJ2-1, reads DTGVSQNPRHKITKRGQNVTFRCDPISEHNRLYWYRQTLGQGPEFLTYFQNEAQLEKSRLLSDRFSAERPKGSFSTLEIQRTEQGDSAMYLCASSQSESSYNEQFFGPGTRLTVL.

The chain employs TRBV10-3 and TRBJ2-1, with a tentative D call TRBD2 (5 bases). This CDR3 spans 14 amino acids. Germline loops: CDR1 ENHRY, CDR2 SYGVKD. The germline V and J ends were trimmed by 6 bases and 0 bases, with 9 bases remaining between them. The CDR3 DNA sequence: TGTGCCATCAGCCTCGCGGGCTCCTACAATGAGCAGTTCTTC. Its protein is CAISLAGSYNEQFF.

The genes are TRBV7-2 and TRBJ2-3, with 11 bases matching TRBD1. The germline CDR1 and CDR2 sequences are SGHTA and FQGNSA. The V gene end was trimmed by 4 bases and the J gene end by 11 bases; junction bases not matched to a gene: 14. The CDR3 contains 16 residues. The CDR3 DNA sequence: TGTGCCAGCAGCTCCCAGGGACAGGGGGTGGGGGGGGTGCAGTATTTT. Translating it yields CASSSQGQGVGGVQYF.

The CDR3 sequence is CSVAGGGNQPQHF. CDR3 coding DNA: TGCAGCGTTGCGGGGGGAGGCAATCAGCCCCAGCATTTT. This rearrangement joins TRBV29-1 to TRBJ1-5; tentative D call: TRBD1 (5 bases). V lost 4 bases, J lost 2 bases, and 9 bases lay in between. This CDR3 has 13 amino acids. Germline lookup yields CDR1 SQVTM and CDR2 ANQGSEA.

The table lists this clone with a few counts. The rearrangement uses TRBV6-5 and TRBJ2-1; weak D call: TRBD1 (6 bases). V lost 10 bases, J lost 5 bases, and 12 bases lay in between. Germline-derived CDR1 and CDR2 are MNHEY and SVGAGI. This CDR3 has 12 residues. CDR3 in DNA: TGTGCCACTACCCACAGGGACAATGAGCAGTTCTTC. Translation gives CATTHRDNEQFF.

This clone was detected only once. The rearrangement uses TRBV18 and TRBJ1-4; D gene unclear. V shed 6 bases and J shed 0 bases, with 17 bases lying between them. The V gene's germline CDR1 is KGHSH and CDR2 LQKENI. The CDR3 loop spans 17 amino acids. DNA of the CDR3: TGTGCCAGCTCCTCAACGGGTCAATCTGCAACTAATGAAAAACTGTTTTTT. This translates into CASSSTGQSATNEKLFF.

This clone was seen only a few times. V is TRBV5-1 and J is TRBJ1-5; D gene uncertain. Trimming pared 5 bases from V and 5 bases from J, leaving 11 bases between. Germline assignment: CDR1 SGHRS and CDR2 YFSETQ. The CDR3 is 13 amino acids. CDR3 sequence reads: CASSHDIDQPQHF. In DNA, the CDR3 is TGCGCCAGCAGTCATGACATTGATCAGCCCCAGCATTTT.

This clone appeared a single time. J is TRBJ1-2 and V is TRBV9; unclear D gene. V gave up 3 bases and J gave up 0 bases, with 6 bases separating them. The CDR3 length is 13 residues. Germline V gives CDR1 SGDLS, CDR2 YYNGEE. CDR3 in amino acids: CASSDSANYGYTF. CDR3 nucleotide sequence: TGTGCCAGCAGCGACAGTGCTAACTATGGCTACACCTTC. The variable domain in full, completed from reference TRBV9 and TRBJ1-2, reads DSGVTQTPKHLITATGQRVTLRCSPRSGDLSVYWYQQSLDQGLQFLIQYYNGEERAKGNILERFSAQQFPDLHSELNLSSLELGDSALYFCASSDSANYGYTFGSGTRLTVV.

The chain carries TRBV15 and TRBJ2-1, with a weak D call TRBD1 (5 bases). The CDR3 has 15 amino acids. The germline V gene encodes CDR1 LNHNV and CDR2 YYDKDF (reference sequence). Between the trimmed V and J ends, which lost 0 bases and 9 bases, there was a span of 15 bases. CDR3 sequence: CATSRDLGQGGEQFF. CDR3 bases: TGTGCCACCAGCAGAGATCTCGGGCAGGGTGGTGAGCAGTTCTTC.

J is TRBJ2-1 and V is TRBV6-5, with 9 bases lining up with TRBD1. V gave up 6 bases and J gave up 7 bases; unmatched junction bases: 10. Germline lookup yields CDR1 MNHEY and CDR2 SVGAGI. The CDR3 totals 15 residues. CDR3 in DNA: TGTGCCAGCAGACTCGACAGGGGGGGACCTAATGAGCAGTTCTTC. It yields the protein CASRLDRGGPNEQFF.

The chain joins TRBV14 to TRBJ2-3; the D gene is possibly TRBD2 (5 bases). CDR1 is SGHDN and CDR2 is FVKESK in the germline V gene. V was cut by 0 bases and J by 1 base, with 14 bases left in between. This CDR3 spans 17 amino acids. CDR3 loop: CASSQDWPSRGTDTQYF. The CDR3 DNA is TGTGCCAGCAGCCAAGACTGGCCATCGCGGGGCACAGATACGCAGTATTTT.

This clone was recorded only once. The V and J genes are TRBV29-1 and TRBJ1-1; possible D gene TRBD1, 5 bases. Germline lookup yields CDR1 SQVTM and CDR2 ANQGSEA. V lost 1 base and J 0 bases, leaving 6 bases between the germline ends. The CDR3 loop spans 13 amino acids. The CDR3: CSVEGGLNTEAFF. DNA of the CDR3: TGCAGCGTTGAAGGGGGCCTGAACACTGAAGCTTTCTTT.

The V call is TRBV7-9, the J call TRBJ1-2; a possible D gene is TRBD1 (5 bases). Trimming cost V 2 bases and J 6 bases, with 16 bases left between them. The CDR3 is 15 amino acids. Germline CDR1 reads SEHNR; CDR2 reads FQNEAQ (reference sequence). The CDR3: CASSLSQSGNHGYTF. The CDR3, as DNA: TGTGCCAGCAGCTTAAGTCAGTCAGGGAACCATGGCTACACCTTC.

The rearrangement uses TRBV27 and TRBJ2-2; 9 bases are shared with TRBD2. The trim removed 5 bases at V and 5 bases at J, leaving 12 bases unmatched. This CDR3 contains 17 residues. Looked up from germline, CDR1 is MNHEY and CDR2 is SMNVEV (reference sequence). The CDR3 reads CASSPLAERGATGELFF. Written as DNA, the CDR3 is TGTGCCAGCAGTCCCCTTGCGGAGCGGGGGGCAACCGGGGAGCTGTTTTTT.

This rearrangement joins TRBV29-1 to TRBJ1-1; possibly TRBD1 for D (5 bases). V was trimmed by 2 bases and J by 4 bases, leaving 11 bases between them. Germline loops: CDR1 SQVTM, CDR2 ANQGSEA. The length of the CDR3 is 13 residues. In nucleotides, the CDR3 is TGCAGCGTTGAATCTCCAGGGTCCACTGAAGCTTTCTTT. Its translation is CSVESPGSTEAFF.

This chain links TRBV19 with TRBJ2-7; D may be TRBD1 (8 bases). This CDR3 is built from 15 residues. V was clipped by 1 base and J by 3 bases, with 13 bases between them. The V gene's germline CDR1 is LNHDA and CDR2 SQIVND (reference sequence). CDR3 sequence reads: CASSIGTGRVYEQYF. In DNA form, the CDR3 reads TGTGCCAGTAGTATAGGGACAGGGAGGGTCTACGAGCAGTACTTC.

This chain links TRBV19 with TRBJ1-5, with TRBD1 matching 10 bases. After removal of 7 bases from V and 10 bases from J, the junction contained 7 bases not matched to a gene. CDR1 and CDR2 (germline): LNHDA, SQIVND (reference sequence). CDR3 size: 13 residues. CDR3 protein: CASTGTGASPQHF. For the CDR3, the DNA is TGTGCCAGTACCGGGACAGGGGCGAGTCCCCAGCATTTT.

The rearrangement links TRBV7-9 to TRBJ2-4, with 10 bases identical to TRBD2. J was trimmed by 6 bases and V by 3 bases; bases with no gene match: 8. This CDR3 is built from 16 residues. Germline CDR1 SEHNR, CDR2 FQNEAQ (reference sequence). Written as DNA, the CDR3 is TGTGCCAGCAGCTTCAGGGGGTTAGCGGGGGGAAACATTCAGTACTTC. Encoded protein: CASSFRGLAGGNIQYF. Complete variable domain (other parts from reference TRBV7-9 and TRBJ2-4): DTGVSQNPRHKITKRGQNVTFRCDPISEHNRLYWYRQTLGQGPEFLTYFQNEAQLEKSRLLSDRFSAERPKGSFSTLEIQRTEQGDSAMYLCASSFRGLAGGNIQYFGAGTRLSVL.